These 28 T cell receptor beta chains were sequenced from one sample in a study of OX40 agonist ivuxolimab in advanced cancers. Clones were read by immunoSEQ multiplex PCR, and TCRdb kept only the in-frame ones, dropping some. This table holds approximately 23,000 clones, 70% to 90% found once. The material sequenced was CD4+ or CD8+ T cells sorted from blood, taken in a trial of the OX40 agonist ivuxolimab. These receptors were obtained from an adult with an advanced solid tumor such as melanoma, head and neck, liver or kidney cancer.

This sequence joins TRBV7-8 and TRBJ2-1; D might be TRBD1 (6 bases). This CDR3 spans 12 amino acids. The germline CDR1 and CDR2 sequences are SGHVS and FQNEAQ. V was clipped by 5 bases and J by 10 bases, with 12 bases between them. CDR3 DNA: TGTGCCAGCAGCCCGTCCGGGACAGAGCAGTTCTTC. Its translation is CASSPSGTEQFF.

V is TRBV9 and J is TRBJ2-6; possible D gene TRBD2, 7 bases. This CDR3 is 17 amino acids long. CDR1 and CDR2 (germline): SGDLS, YYNGEE. Trimming stripped 4 bases from V and 6 bases from J, with 20 bases between. The CDR3 spells CASSPGGPWGLANVLTF. The CDR3 bases are TGTGCCAGCAGCCCGGGAGGTCCATGGGGGCTGGCCAACGTCCTGACTTTC. Filled out from reference TRBV9 and TRBJ2-6, the complete variable domain reads DSGVTQTPKHLITATGQRVTLRCSPRSGDLSVYWYQQSLDQGLQFLIQYYNGEERAKGNILERFSAQQFPDLHSELNLSSLELGDSALYFCASSPGGPWGLANVLTFGAGSRLTVL.

The chain employs TRBV27 and TRBJ2-3; the match to TRBD2 covers 8 bases. Germline CDR1 is MNHEY and CDR2 is SMNVEV (reference sequence). The V gene end was trimmed by 4 bases and the J gene end by 2 bases; junction bases not matched to a gene: 11. The CDR3 spans 17 residues. In DNA form, the CDR3 reads TGTGCCAGCAGTTCCGGGGGGGGAGGCTTAGTCACAGATACGCAGTATTTT. As protein: CASSSGGGGLVTDTQYF.

The CDR3 loop is CAVRRSLDGNQPQHF. DNA of the CDR3: TGTGCCGTCCGCAGGTCTTTGGACGGCAATCAGCCCCAGCATTTT. V and J are TRBV10-3 and TRBJ1-5; D gene unclear. Germline CDR1 and CDR2: ENHRY and SYGVKD. This CDR3 comprises 15 residues. The germline V and J ends were trimmed by 11 bases and 2 bases, with 19 bases remaining between them.

The V and J genes are TRBV4-3 and TRBJ1-2; D is possibly TRBD1 (5 bases). The CDR3 spans 13 residues. The ends were cut back, 4 bases at V and 8 bases at J, with 14 bases in the middle. Germline lookup yields CDR1 LGHNA and CDR2 YSLEER. CDR3 in DNA: TGCGCCAGCAGCCCCCCGGGAGGGGAGGGCTACACCTTC. It specifies CASSPPGGEGYTF.

The DNA of the CDR3 is TGTGCCAGCAGTTACGGGGGGGTCACTGAAGCTTTCTTT. It yields the protein CASSYGGVTEAFF. The rearrangement joins TRBV6-6 to TRBJ1-1; maybe TRBD1 (5 bases). V lost 2 bases, J lost 4 bases, and 8 bases lay in between. The CDR3 covers 13 residues. Per the germline V gene, CDR1 is MNHNY and CDR2 is SVGAGI (reference sequence).

This chain links TRBV14 with TRBJ2-1; D remains ambiguous. Trimming took 5 bases from V and 4 from J, leaving 3 bases between them. Germline CDR1 is SGHDN and CDR2 is FVKESK. CDR3 length equals 11 residues. The CDR3 bases are TGTGCCAGCAGCTTTTACAATGAGCAGTTCTTC. Its protein product is CASSFYNEQFF.

CDR3 loop: CASSPNYEQYF. CDR3 sequence (DNA): TGTGCCAGCAGCCCCAACTACGAGCAGTACTTC. The chain employs TRBV7-9 and TRBJ2-7; D gene unclear. The germline gives CDR1 SEHNR, CDR2 FQNEAQ (reference sequence). This CDR3 is built from 11 residues. Trimming shortened V by 5 bases and J by 3 bases, and 5 bases separated the two germline ends. Variable domain in full (rest from reference TRBV7-9 and TRBJ2-7): DTGVSQNPRHKITKRGQNVTFRCDPISEHNRLYWYRQTLGQGPEFLTYFQNEAQLEKSRLLSDRFSAERPKGSFSTLEIQRTEQGDSAMYLCASSPNYEQYFGPGTRLTVT.

V and J are TRBV5-4 and TRBJ2-5; 7 nucleotides align to TRBD2. Germline V gene sequence: CDR1 SGHNT, CDR2 YYREEE (reference sequence). The CDR3 extends over 14 amino acids. V trimming: 4 bases; J trimming: 4 bases; junction bases outside the gene matches: 7. CDR3 amino acids: CASSIPGLPETQYF. For the CDR3, the DNA is TGTGCCAGCAGCATTCCGGGACTACCAGAGACCCAGTACTTC.

This clone was seen just once. V is TRBV27 and J is TRBJ2-7; D may match TRBD1 or TRBD2 (5 bases each). This CDR3 contains 13 residues. Germline values: CDR1 MNHEY, CDR2 SMNVEV (reference sequence). V was cut by 4 bases and J by 4 bases, with 11 bases left in between. DNA of the CDR3: TGTGCCAGCAGTTCGGCAGGGAGTTACGAGCAGTACTTC. Encoded protein: CASSSAGSYEQYF.

J is TRBJ2-5 and V is TRBV6-6; a weak D match, TRBD2 (5 bases). This CDR3 is built from 12 residues. V lost 7 bases and J 2 bases, leaving 8 bases between the germline ends. Germline CDR1 reads MNHNY; CDR2 reads SVGAGI (reference sequence). CDR3 in amino acids: CASTRDQETQYF. The CDR3 coding sequence is TGTGCCAGCACCCGGGATCAAGAGACCCAGTACTTC.

The genes are TRBV30 and TRBJ1-2; D is unresolved. The CDR3 contains 12 residues. The V end lost 1 base, the J end lost 6 bases, and 9 bases lay between the germline ends. Germline CDR1 GTSNPN, CDR2 SVGIG (reference sequence). CDR3 residues: CAWSELTHGYTF. CDR3 DNA: TGTGCCTGGAGTGAGCTTACCCATGGCTACACCTTC. Supplemented by reference TRBV30 and TRBJ1-2, the full variable domain reads SQTIHQWPATLVQPVGSPLSLECTVEGTSNPNLYWYRQAAGRGLQLLFYSVGIGQISSEVPQNLSASRPQDRQFILSSKKLLLSDSGFYLCAWSELTHGYTFGSGTRLTVV.

The chain uses TRBV7-7 and TRBJ2-7; D possibly corresponds to TRBD2 (6 bases). Germline lookup yields CDR1 SSHAT and CDR2 FNYEAQ (reference sequence). This CDR3 is built from 17 residues. Trimming took off 5 bases at V and 4 bases at J, with 24 bases between the two ends. The CDR3 is CASSRPWEDCSIYEQYF. CDR3 sequence (DNA): TGTGCCAGCAGCCGGCCGTGGGAGGACTGTTCTATTTACGAGCAGTACTTC. Full variable domain (missing parts from reference TRBV7-7 and TRBJ2-7): GAGVSQSPRYKVTKRGQDVTLRCDPISSHATLYWYQQALGQGPEFLTYFNYEAQPDKSGLPSDRFSAERPEGSISTLTIQRTEQRDSAMYRCASSRPWEDCSIYEQYFGPGTRLTVT.

The chain has TRBV4-2 and TRBJ2-7; D unclear. V lost 4 bases and J 6 bases, leaving 13 bases between the germline ends. From germline, CDR1 is LGHNA and CDR2 YNFKEQ. The CDR3 length is 13 residues. Here the CDR3 DNA reads TGTGCCAGCAGCCCGTTTGGGCCAGGCGAGCAGTACTTC. Translated, it gives CASSPFGPGEQYF.

The DNA of the CDR3 is TGTGCCAGCAGTTTTTTTGGCGGGGAGCTGTTTTTT. Translating gives CASSFFGGELFF. This chain uses TRBV28 with TRBJ2-2; D call uncertain. In germline, CDR1 is MDHEN, CDR2 SYDVKM. The CDR3 contains 12 residues. Trimming took 3 bases from V and 7 from J, leaving 6 bases between them.

By sample fraction, this clone is medium-sized (0.01 to 0.1%). Germline is not matched at one junction end, which may reflect a read error. The chain recombines TRBV20-1 with TRBJ2-7, with 10 bases identical to TRBD1. The CDR3 extends over 11 amino acids. The V gene's germline CDR1 is DFQATT and CDR2 SNEGSKA (reference sequence). CDR3 amino acids: CSARGDRGHAF. In DNA form, the CDR3 reads TGCAGTGCTAGAGGGGACAGGGGACATGCATTC.

This clone appeared once. The chain recombines TRBV9 with TRBJ1-3; possibly TRBD1 for D (5 bases). Deletions cut 3 bases from V and 0 bases from J, with 16 bases between. CDR1 is SGDLS and CDR2 is YYNGEE in the germline V gene. The CDR3 is 17 amino acids. This chain's CDR3 is CASSAQDASFSGNTIYF. Here the CDR3 DNA reads TGTGCCAGCAGCGCACAGGATGCCTCGTTCTCTGGAAACACCATATATTTT.

This clone was seen just once. The CDR3 spells CASSESGVLGSDETQYF. Here the CDR3 DNA reads TGCGCCAGCAGTGAGTCAGGAGTACTGGGGTCCGATGAGACCCAGTACTTC. The chain recombines TRBV10-1 with TRBJ2-5; D gene ambiguous. From germline, CDR1 is WNHNN and CDR2 SYGVQD (reference sequence). V gave up 0 bases and J gave up 5 bases, with 19 bases separating them. The CDR3 runs to 17 residues.

The CDR3 protein is CASSLRWEQFF. The CDR3 coding sequence is TGTGCCAGCAGCTTAAGGTGGGAGCAGTTCTTC. The chain couples TRBV7-9 to TRBJ2-1; D is ambiguous. This CDR3 has 11 residues. Germline loops: CDR1 SEHNR, CDR2 FQNEAQ (reference sequence). V lost 2 bases, J lost 10 bases, and 6 bases lay in between.

This chain connects TRBV28 to TRBJ1-5; 7 nucleotides align to TRBD1. CDR1 and CDR2 from the germline V gene are MDHEN and SYDVKM. The CDR3 has 17 amino acids. With V trimmed by 5 bases and J by 1 base, 11 bases remained unmatched. CDR3 nucleotides: TGTGCCAGCAGTGGGCGGACAGGCGCCCTAAGCAATCAGCCCCAGCATTTT. Protein product: CASSGRTGALSNQPQHF.

V is TRBV28 and J is TRBJ1-4, with no clear D. With 0 bases removed from V and 8 bases from J, the gap between germline ends came to 13 bases. The CDR3 contains 15 residues. Per germline, CDR1 MDHEN and CDR2 SYDVKM. CDR3 amino acids: CASSLWTPIEEKLFF. CDR3 sequence (DNA): TGTGCCAGCAGTTTATGGACCCCGATAGAGGAAAAACTGTTTTTT.

The chain joins TRBV10-3 to TRBJ2-7, with 9 bases fitting TRBD1. Trimming cost V 2 bases and J 4 bases; bases outside gene matches: 9. The CDR3 is made up of 16 amino acids. Germline V gene data show CDR1 as ENHRY and CDR2 as SYGVKD. The CDR3 reads CAISEDGQGWGYEQYF. CDR3 DNA sequence: TGTGCCATCAGTGAGGACGGACAGGGGTGGGGGTACGAGCAGTACTTC.

V usage is TRBV4-2 and J usage is TRBJ2-5; 9 bases align to TRBD2. V lost 3 bases to trimming and J lost 3 bases; unmatched junction nucleotides: 14. Germline V gene sequence: CDR1 LGHNA, CDR2 YNFKEQ. The CDR3 runs to 18 residues. The CDR3 nucleotides read TGTGCCAGCAGCCACGTGAGCCGGGCGGCTAGCGGGAAAGAGACCCAGTACTTC. This encodes CASSHVSRAASGKETQYF.

The chain recombines TRBV29-1 with TRBJ1-2; tentative D call: TRBD1 (6 bases). CDR3 length equals 13 residues. The V gene's germline CDR1 is SQVTM and CDR2 ANQGSEA. V was clipped by 7 bases and J by 8 bases, with 20 bases between them. CDR3 DNA: TGCAGCGCCGGGGGACACCAAAGTGTGGGCTACACCTTC. Translating it yields CSAGGHQSVGYTF.

The chain joins TRBV6-6 to TRBJ2-5; 10 positions agree with TRBD2. CDR3 length equals 15 residues. The junction had 8 bases not matched to a gene; V was cut back by 5 bases and J by 5 bases. Germline V CDR1 and CDR2: MNHNY, SVGAGI (reference sequence). The CDR3 loop is CASSNSGGAQETQYF. CDR3 DNA sequence: TGTGCCAGCAGTAACAGCGGGGGGGCCCAGGAGACCCAGTACTTC.

This chain uses TRBV6-5 with TRBJ2-1; D may be TRBD1 (5 bases). Germline V gene data show CDR1 as MNHEY and CDR2 as SVGAGI. The V gene lost 7 bases and the J gene lost 6 bases, with 16 bases spanning the gap. The CDR3 is 14 residues long. CDR3 loop: CASTTAPESNEQFF. CDR3 bases: TGTGCCAGCACGACAGCCCCCGAGAGCAATGAGCAGTTCTTC.

Here the CDR3 DNA reads TGTGCCAGCAGCCCCGCAGGGGCAGCGGGGGCCTACGAGCAGTACTTC. Translated: CASSPAGAAGAYEQYF. The genes are TRBV9 and TRBJ2-7; 8 positions agree with TRBD2. CDR3 length: 16 amino acids. The germline gives CDR1 SGDLS, CDR2 YYNGEE. The J segment lost 2 bases and the V segment lost 4 bases, leaving 11 bases of the junction unmatched.

The gene calls are TRBV27 and TRBJ2-1; TRBD2 matches 10 bases. The germline gives CDR1 MNHEY, CDR2 SMNVEV (reference sequence). The CDR3 spans 15 residues. V lost 5 bases and J lost 4; bases outside the gene matches: 5. The CDR3 sequence: CASSSSGGQYNEQFF. The CDR3 nucleotides read TGTGCCAGCAGTAGTAGCGGGGGGCAGTACAATGAGCAGTTCTTC.